This T cell receptor beta chain came from a study of untreated major depressive disorder. Study-wide results and limits: Compared with controls, depressed patients showed more TRBV05-01 (Vbeta 5.1) usage in CD4+ T cells. In every subject, the five largest TRBV05-01 clones were private.

V shed 6 bases and J 10 bases; nucleotides not matched to a gene: 14. This CDR3 spans 16 amino acids. Germline CDR1 and CDR2: SNHLY and FYNNEI. Data came from immunoSEQ multiplex PCR; TCRdb stores just in-frame clones and leaves some out. This sample carries 20,000 or so clones, 80% to 95% of them seen once, and the ten largest clones take about 0.55%. The donors were all European-descended. About this clone: Antigen unknown.

The clonotype comes from a woman aged 40 to 55 with major depressive disorder. Material: CD4+ T cells from PBMCs. This sequence joins TRBV2 and TRBJ1-4; TRBD1 aligns across 10 bases. The CDR3 sequence: CASRLPGQGLGGKLFF. The CDR3 bases are TGTGCCAGCAGGCTCCCGGGACAGGGGTTGGGAGGAAAACTGTTTTTT.